This TCR beta chain was identified in a study of CD8+CD57+ T cells in acquired aplastic anemia. Study background: The sorted CD4+ and CD8+ cells yielded an average approximately 3.2 ug of DNA.

All sequencing subjects had displayed CD8+CD57+ cell expansion on flow cytometry. The study profiled TCR beta VDJ and CDR3 using genomic DNA as template. In TCRdb, the reads were re-called with MiXCR into one record per CDR3 protein. The sample yields hundreds of thousands of distinct CDR3 sequences, 25% to 40% seen once. V was shortened by 4 bases and J by 5 bases, with 21 bases between the two germline ends. Germline CDR1 and CDR2: SQVTM and ANQGSEA. The CDR3 is 15 residues long. The sample holds a few counts of this clonotype. This receptor was obtained from a human donor with aplastic anemia. The rearrangement links TRBV29-1 to TRBJ2-7, with D tentatively TRBD1 (6 bases). Specimen: sorted CD4+, CD8+, or CD8+CD57+ T cells (not recorded which) from PBMCs. The CDR3 loop reads CSVVGSGGSRDEQYF. CDR3 sequence (DNA): TGCAGCGTTGTGGGGTCTGGGGGCTCAAGGGACGAGCAGTACTTC.